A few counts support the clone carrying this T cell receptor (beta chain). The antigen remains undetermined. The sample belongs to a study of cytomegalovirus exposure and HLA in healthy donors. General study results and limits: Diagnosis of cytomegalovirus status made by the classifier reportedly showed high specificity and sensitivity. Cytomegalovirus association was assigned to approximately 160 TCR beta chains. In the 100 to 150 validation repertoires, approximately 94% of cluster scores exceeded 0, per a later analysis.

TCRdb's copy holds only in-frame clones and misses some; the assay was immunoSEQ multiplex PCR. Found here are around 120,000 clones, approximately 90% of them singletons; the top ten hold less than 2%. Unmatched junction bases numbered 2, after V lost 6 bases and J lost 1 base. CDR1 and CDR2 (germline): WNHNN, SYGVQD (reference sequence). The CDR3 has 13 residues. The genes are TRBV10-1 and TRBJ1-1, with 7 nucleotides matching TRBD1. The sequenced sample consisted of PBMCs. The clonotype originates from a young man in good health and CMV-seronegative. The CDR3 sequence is CASRGQPNTEAFF. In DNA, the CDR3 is TGCGCCAGCAGGGGACAGCCGAACACTGAAGCTTTCTTT.